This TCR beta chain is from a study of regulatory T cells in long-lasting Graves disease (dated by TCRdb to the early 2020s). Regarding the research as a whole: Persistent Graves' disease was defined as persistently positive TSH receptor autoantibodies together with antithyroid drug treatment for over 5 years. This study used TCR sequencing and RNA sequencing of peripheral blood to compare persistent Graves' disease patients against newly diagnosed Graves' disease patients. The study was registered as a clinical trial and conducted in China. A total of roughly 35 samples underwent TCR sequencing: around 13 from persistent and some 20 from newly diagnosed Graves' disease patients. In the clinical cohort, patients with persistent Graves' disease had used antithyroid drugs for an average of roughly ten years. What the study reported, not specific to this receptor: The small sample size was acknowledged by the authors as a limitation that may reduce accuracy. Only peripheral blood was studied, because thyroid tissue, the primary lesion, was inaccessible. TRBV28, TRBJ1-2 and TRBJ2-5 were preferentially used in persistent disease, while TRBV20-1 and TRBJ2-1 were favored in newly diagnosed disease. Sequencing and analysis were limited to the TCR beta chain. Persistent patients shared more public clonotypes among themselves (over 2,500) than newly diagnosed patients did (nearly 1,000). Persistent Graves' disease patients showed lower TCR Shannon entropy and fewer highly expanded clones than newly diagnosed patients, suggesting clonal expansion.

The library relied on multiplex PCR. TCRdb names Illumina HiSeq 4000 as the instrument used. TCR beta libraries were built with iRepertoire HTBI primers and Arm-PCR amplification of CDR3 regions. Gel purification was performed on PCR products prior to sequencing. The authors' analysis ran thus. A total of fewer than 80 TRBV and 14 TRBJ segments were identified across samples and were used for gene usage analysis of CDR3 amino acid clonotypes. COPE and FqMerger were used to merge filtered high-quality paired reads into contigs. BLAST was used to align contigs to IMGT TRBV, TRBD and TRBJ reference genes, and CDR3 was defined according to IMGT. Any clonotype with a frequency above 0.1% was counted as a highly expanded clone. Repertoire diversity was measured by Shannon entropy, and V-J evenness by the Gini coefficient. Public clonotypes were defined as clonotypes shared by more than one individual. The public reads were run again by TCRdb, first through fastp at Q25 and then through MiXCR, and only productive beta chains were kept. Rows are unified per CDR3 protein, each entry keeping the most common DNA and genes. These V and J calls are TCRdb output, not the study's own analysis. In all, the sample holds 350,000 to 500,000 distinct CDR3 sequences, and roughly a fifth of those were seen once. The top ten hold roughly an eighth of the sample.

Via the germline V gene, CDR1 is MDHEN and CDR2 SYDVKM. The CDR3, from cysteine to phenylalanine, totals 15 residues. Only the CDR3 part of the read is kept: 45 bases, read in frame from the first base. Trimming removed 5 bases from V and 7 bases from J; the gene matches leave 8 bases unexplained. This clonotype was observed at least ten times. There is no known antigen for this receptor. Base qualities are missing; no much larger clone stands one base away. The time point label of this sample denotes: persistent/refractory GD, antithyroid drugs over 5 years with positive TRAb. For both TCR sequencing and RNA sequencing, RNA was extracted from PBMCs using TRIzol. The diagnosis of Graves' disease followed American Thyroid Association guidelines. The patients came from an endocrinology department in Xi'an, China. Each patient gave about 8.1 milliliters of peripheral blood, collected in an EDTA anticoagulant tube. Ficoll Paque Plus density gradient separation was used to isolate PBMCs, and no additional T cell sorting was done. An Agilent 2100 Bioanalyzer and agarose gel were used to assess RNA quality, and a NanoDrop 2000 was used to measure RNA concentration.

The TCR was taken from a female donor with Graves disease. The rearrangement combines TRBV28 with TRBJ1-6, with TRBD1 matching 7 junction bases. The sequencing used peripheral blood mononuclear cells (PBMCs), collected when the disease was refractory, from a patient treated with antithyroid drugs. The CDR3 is CASSPVRGRNSPLHF. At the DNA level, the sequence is TGTGCCAGCAGTCCCGTCAGGGGGAGAAATTCACCCCTCCACTTT.